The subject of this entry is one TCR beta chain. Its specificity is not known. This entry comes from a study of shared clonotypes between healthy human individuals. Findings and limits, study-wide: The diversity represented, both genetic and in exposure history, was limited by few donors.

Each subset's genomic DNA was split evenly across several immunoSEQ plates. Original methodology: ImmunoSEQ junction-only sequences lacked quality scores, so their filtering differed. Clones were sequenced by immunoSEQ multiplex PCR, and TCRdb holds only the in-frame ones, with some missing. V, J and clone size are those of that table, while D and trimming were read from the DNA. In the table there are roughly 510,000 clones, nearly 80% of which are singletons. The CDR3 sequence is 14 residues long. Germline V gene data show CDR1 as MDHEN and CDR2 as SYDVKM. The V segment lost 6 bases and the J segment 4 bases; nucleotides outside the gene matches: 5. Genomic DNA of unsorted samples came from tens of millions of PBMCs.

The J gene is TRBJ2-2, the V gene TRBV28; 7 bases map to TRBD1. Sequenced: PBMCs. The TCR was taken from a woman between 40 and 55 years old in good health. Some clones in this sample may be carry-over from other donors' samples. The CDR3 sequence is CASRPGQVTGELFF. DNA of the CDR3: TGTGCCAGCAGGCCCGGACAGGTCACCGGGGAGCTGTTTTTT.